What follows are 10 T cell receptor beta chains derived from one specimen sequenced in a study of blood T cell repertoires in COVID-19 (dated by TCRdb to 2020 to 2021). The library was made by the immunoSEQ multiplex PCR assay. As stored in TCRdb, this immuneACCESS dataset retains in-frame rearrangements with V and J assigned. A fraction of the clones does not appear; measured against another copy, unresolved V genes explain less than half of the discrepancy, and the remainder lacks a known reason. This sample holds around 170,000 clones; 83% were observed only once. The ten largest clones capture about 1.6% of the sample. Source material: peripheral blood. These receptors were collected from a human donor in a cohort sampled during active COVID-19.

This CDR3 reads CASSPLAGGNTGELFF. The CDR3 nucleotides are TGCGCCAGCAGCCCCCTAGCGGGAGGGAACACCGGGGAGCTGTTTTTT. The chain has TRBV4-3 and TRBJ2-2; 11 bases agree with TRBD2. Looked up from germline, CDR1 is LGHNA and CDR2 is YSLEER. The CDR3 covers 16 residues. V shed 4 bases, J shed 1 base, and the junction held 2 bases outside the gene matches.

The V and J genes are TRBV21-1 and TRBJ2-7; TRBD1, the table's D call, lacks a check against the DNA. TRBV21-1 is tagged as a pseudogene. The CDR3 loop spans 16 amino acids. CDR3 bases: TGTGCCAGCAGCAAAGGGCCGGGACAGGGCTTCTACGAGCAGTACTTC. It codes for CASSKGPGQGFYEQYF.

The chain is built from TRBV7-9 and TRBJ2-7, with D perhaps matching TRBD2 (5 bases). The V gene lost 8 bases and the J gene lost 3 bases, with 23 bases spanning the gap. The germline V gene has CDR1 SEHNR and CDR2 FQNEAQ (reference sequence). The CDR3 length is 16 residues. DNA of the CDR3: TGTGCCAGCTGCCTTGGGGAAAGAGGGAGAAGCTACGAGCAGTACTTC. It specifies CASCLGERGRSYEQYF.

The chain links TRBV7-9 to TRBJ2-7; weak D call: TRBD1 (7 bases). CDR3 size: 14 residues. V lost 4 bases and J lost 6, with 16 bases in between. CDR1 and CDR2 (germline): SEHNR, FQNEAQ (reference sequence). Here the CDR3 DNA reads TGTGCCAGCAGCTCCGACAGGCAGGGGGGCGAGCAGTACTTC. Its protein is CASSSDRQGGEQYF.

The chain uses TRBV21-1 and TRBJ2-3; the table calls TRBD1, which could not be checked here. TRBV21-1 is classified as a pseudogene. This CDR3 has 19 amino acids. Here the CDR3 reads CASSKPNAQQGPKKDTQYF. The CDR3 DNA reads TGTGCCAGCAGCAAACCGAACGCTCAACAGGGGCCTAAAAAGGATACGCAGTATTTT.

The DNA of the CDR3 is TGTGCCAGCAGGCCCGCGGGGGGGCCCTACGAGCAGTACTTC. It codes for CASRPAGGPYEQYF. This chain connects TRBV7-9 to TRBJ2-7; 9 bases match TRBD2. The germline V gene encodes CDR1 SEHNR and CDR2 FQNEAQ (reference sequence). The CDR3 is made up of 14 amino acids. Unmatched junction bases numbered 5, after V lost 6 bases and J lost 2 bases.

J is TRBJ1-6 and V is TRBV6-5; no definite D call. V lost 7 bases and J lost 7, with 14 bases in between. This CDR3 comprises 14 residues. Germline CDR1 is MNHEY and CDR2 is SVGAGI. The CDR3 is CASILAFRNSPLHF. The CDR3 nucleotides are TGTGCCAGCATCCTGGCGTTCAGGAATTCACCCCTCCACTTT.

Turning to this clone: Other DNA sequences within the sample encode an identical CDR3. The rearrangement joins TRBV6-5 to TRBJ2-7; weak D call: TRBD2 (6 bases). The CDR3 runs to 13 residues. From germline, CDR1 is MNHEY and CDR2 SVGAGI. Between the trimmed V and J ends, which lost 2 bases and 3 bases, there was a span of 8 bases. For the CDR3, the DNA is TGTGCCAGCAGTTACGTCGGGGGCTACGAGCAGTACTTC. Translation gives CASSYVGGYEQYF.

J is TRBJ2-7 and V is TRBV5-5, with 11 bases aligning to TRBD2. The CDR3 has 17 residues. V lost 3 bases and J lost 2; bases outside the gene matches: 10. Germline-derived CDR1 and CDR2 are SGHKS and YYEKEE (reference sequence). The CDR3, as DNA: TGTGCCAGCAGCTCCCCAGCCTCTAGCGGGGGGCCCTACGAGCAGTACTTC. It codes for CASSSPASSGGPYEQYF.

The V call is TRBV7-2, the J call TRBJ2-1; 9 bases align to TRBD2. The CDR3 is made up of 15 amino acids. The junction had 7 bases not matched to a gene; V was cut back by 2 bases and J by 8 bases. CDR1 is SGHTA, CDR2 FQGNSA, per germline. The CDR3 loop reads CASSLRLAGVDEQFF. CDR3 nucleotides: TGTGCCAGCAGCTTAAGATTAGCGGGGGTGGATGAGCAGTTCTTC.